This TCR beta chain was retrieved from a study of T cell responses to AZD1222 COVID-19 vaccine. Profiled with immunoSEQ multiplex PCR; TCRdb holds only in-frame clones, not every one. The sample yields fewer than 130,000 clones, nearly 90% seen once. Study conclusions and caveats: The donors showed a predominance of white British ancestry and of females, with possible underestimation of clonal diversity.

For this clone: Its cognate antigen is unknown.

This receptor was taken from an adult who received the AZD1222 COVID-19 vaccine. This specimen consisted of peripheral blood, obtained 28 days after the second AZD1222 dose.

The CDR3 region is CASSLGNKETQYF. CDR3 in DNA: TGTGCCAGCAGTTTGGGCAACAAAGAGACCCAGTACTTC. This chain uses TRBV12-3 or TRBV12-4 with TRBJ2-5; D not resolved. V was trimmed by 3 bases and J by 3 bases, leaving 8 bases between them. The CDR3 totals 13 residues.